This entry describes one T cell receptor (beta chain). Its specificity is not known. This sample was taken from a study of cytomegalovirus exposure and HLA in healthy donors. In the study overall: As an earlier analysis found, some 170 million T cells yielded 117 million unique TCR beta sequences.

The PCR employed 60 Vbeta primers together with 13 Jbeta primers. Profiled with immunoSEQ multiplex PCR; TCRdb holds only in-frame clones, not every one. The table shows 140,000 to 150,000 clones, with roughly 80% occurring only once. Study-level findings and limits: Cytomegalovirus association was listed for about 170 TCR beta chains. TRBV6-2, TRBV6-3 and other indistinguishable V segments were excluded. Within a later analysis, the majority of CMV-associated TCR beta chains appeared HLA-restricted.

The V segment lost 0 bases and the J segment 0 bases; nucleotides outside the gene matches: 7. Germline CDR1 is ENHRY and CDR2 is SYGVKD. The CDR3 has 18 amino acids. Sequenced: PBMCs. This clonotype originated in a male donor in good health and CMV-seronegative. This chain uses TRBV10-3 with TRBJ2-1, with 8 nucleotides matching TRBD2. DNA of the CDR3: TGTGCCATCAGTGAGTCGAATCGGGGGGGTCTCTCCTACAATGAGCAGTTCTTC. Translation: CAISESNRGGLSYNEQFF.